The rows below give T cell receptor beta chains drawn from one sample of a study of beta chain features in type 1 diabetes. Generated by immunoSEQ multiplex PCR, the TCRdb table keeps only in-frame clones and is missing some. The sample consists of 280,000 or so clones, approximately 16% of them appearing once. Sequenced: naive CD4+ T cells from blood. Every receptor here comes from a man aged 18 to 30 with type 1 diabetes. Each CDR3 is given with its conserved first and last residue. The D gene is left open where the match is weak. A clone size is listed for some rows: how often the clone was seen (once, few, many), or a class if it is expanded.

cdr3_aa: CSGSRGETEAFF; cdr3_nt: TGCAGCGGGTCCCGGGGAGAGACTGAAGCTTTCTTT; clone_size: few; v_call: TRBV29-1; j_call: TRBJ1-1; d_call: NA
cdr3_aa: CASRRLAGGLYNEQFF; cdr3_nt: TGTGCCAGTAGAAGACTAGCGGGAGGCCTCTACAATGAGCAGTTCTTC; clone_size: few; v_call: TRBV19; j_call: TRBJ2-1; d_call: TRBD2
cdr3_aa: CASSYPPRAGELFF; cdr3_nt: TGTGCCAGCAGTTACCCGCCCCGGGCCGGGGAGCTGTTTTTT; clone_size: few; v_call: TRBV6-5; j_call: TRBJ2-2; d_call: NA
cdr3_aa: CSAPHGDTQYF; cdr3_nt: TGCAGTGCCCCCCACGGGGATACGCAGTATTTT; clone_size: NA; v_call: TRBV20-1; j_call: TRBJ2-3; d_call: NA
cdr3_aa: CASSLNGPLSNQPQHF; cdr3_nt: TGCGCCAGCAGCTTAAATGGCCCCTTAAGCAATCAGCCCCAGCATTTT; clone_size: few; v_call: TRBV5-1; j_call: TRBJ1-5; d_call: NA
cdr3_aa: CASSSLLATNTGELFF; cdr3_nt: TGCGCCAGCAGCTCCCTCCTAGCGACGAACACCGGGGAGCTGTTTTTT; clone_size: few; v_call: TRBV5-1; j_call: TRBJ2-2; d_call: NA
cdr3_aa: CASSAQISGMEGIQYF; cdr3_nt: TGTGCCAGTAGTGCCCAAATTTCCGGGATGGAAGGCATTCAGTACTTC; clone_size: NA; v_call: TRBV19; j_call: TRBJ2-4; d_call: NA
cdr3_aa: CASSLGQGPYEQYF; cdr3_nt: TGCGCCAGCAGCTTGGGACAGGGTCCCTACGAGCAGTACTTC; clone_size: NA; v_call: TRBV5-1; j_call: TRBJ2-7; d_call: TRBD1
cdr3_aa: CASSLGSGGDYEQYF; cdr3_nt: TGTGCCAGCAGCTTAGGTAGCGGGGGGGACTACGAGCAGTACTTC; clone_size: few; v_call: TRBV7-2; j_call: TRBJ2-7; d_call: TRBD2
cdr3_aa: CAWIVRQKNTEAFF; cdr3_nt: TGTGCCTGGATCGTCAGACAGAAGAACACTGAAGCTTTCTTT; clone_size: few; v_call: TRBV30; j_call: TRBJ1-1; d_call: NA
cdr3_aa: CASSERRGAGYTF; cdr3_nt: TGTGCCAGCAGTGAACGCAGGGGAGCCGGCTACACCTTC; clone_size: NA; v_call: TRBV6-1; j_call: TRBJ1-2; d_call: NA
cdr3_aa: CASSLPGYYSNQPQHF; cdr3_nt: TGTGCCAGTAGTCTTCCAGGTTATTATAGCAATCAGCCCCAGCATTTT; clone_size: few; v_call: TRBV19; j_call: TRBJ1-5; d_call: NA
cdr3_aa: CASSVGGQSETQYF; cdr3_nt: TGTGCCAGCAGCGTAGGAGGGCAGAGCGAGACCCAGTACTTC; clone_size: NA; v_call: TRBV9; j_call: TRBJ2-5; d_call: NA
cdr3_aa: CASGQHSYSNQPQHF; cdr3_nt: TGTGCCAGCGGGCAGCACTCCTATAGCAATCAGCCCCAGCATTTT; clone_size: few; v_call: TRBV2; j_call: TRBJ1-5; d_call: NA
cdr3_aa: CASNRQGSPTDTQYF; cdr3_nt: TGTGCCAGCAACAGACAGGGATCCCCCACAGATACGCAGTATTTT; clone_size: NA; v_call: TRBV9; j_call: TRBJ2-3; d_call: TRBD1
cdr3_aa: CASRVSYEQYF; cdr3_nt: TGTGCCAGCAGAGTCAGTTACGAGCAGTACTTC; clone_size: NA; v_call: TRBV2; j_call: TRBJ2-7; d_call: NA
cdr3_aa: CAGGRGGPNYEQYF; cdr3_nt: TGTGCCGGGGGGCGCGGGGGGCCAAACTACGAGCAGTACTTC; clone_size: few; v_call: TRBV30; j_call: TRBJ2-7; d_call: TRBD2
cdr3_aa: CASSRREPNTGELFF; cdr3_nt: TGCGCCAGCAGTAGAAGGGAGCCGAACACCGGGGAGCTGTTTTTT; clone_size: few; v_call: TRBV5-1; j_call: TRBJ2-2; d_call: NA
cdr3_aa: CAWKKQGFYGSEQYF; cdr3_nt: TGTGCCTGGAAAAAACAGGGGTTCTATGGGTCCGAGCAGTACTTC; clone_size: few; v_call: TRBV30; j_call: TRBJ2-7; d_call: TRBD1
cdr3_aa: CASRGGLTNTEAFF; cdr3_nt: TGTGCCAGCAGGGGGGGACTGACGAACACTGAAGCTTTCTTT; clone_size: NA; v_call: TRBV5-4; j_call: TRBJ1-1; d_call: NA
cdr3_aa: CASSQKPGVGGQETQYF; cdr3_nt: TGCGCCAGCAGCCAAAAACCTGGAGTAGGGGGACAAGAGACCCAGTACTTC; clone_size: NA; v_call: TRBV4-3; j_call: TRBJ2-5; d_call: NA
cdr3_aa: CAWSFVTDTQYF; cdr3_nt: TGTGCCTGGAGTTTCGTAACAGATACGCAGTATTTT; clone_size: NA; v_call: TRBV30; j_call: TRBJ2-3; d_call: NA
cdr3_aa: CASSRGTANEKLFF; cdr3_nt: TGCGCCAGCAGCCGAGGGACAGCGAATGAAAAACTGTTTTTT; clone_size: few; v_call: TRBV5-1; j_call: TRBJ1-4; d_call: TRBD1
cdr3_aa: CSVSKGDPGNTIYF; cdr3_nt: TGCAGCGTCTCAAAGGGGGACCCTGGAAACACCATATATTTT; clone_size: NA; v_call: TRBV29-1; j_call: TRBJ1-3; d_call: NA
cdr3_aa: CASSQGVSAEAFF; cdr3_nt: TGTGCCAGCTCCCAGGGGGTCAGCGCTGAAGCTTTCTTT; clone_size: NA; v_call: TRBV18; j_call: TRBJ1-1; d_call: TRBD1
cdr3_aa: CASSPRGTITLQETQYF; cdr3_nt: TGTGCCAGCAGTCCCAGGGGTACAATCACGTTACAAGAGACCCAGTACTTC; clone_size: NA; v_call: TRBV27; j_call: TRBJ2-5; d_call: NA
cdr3_aa: CASSPGYGYTF; cdr3_nt: TGTGCCAGCAGCCCCGGCTATGGCTACACCTTC; clone_size: few; v_call: TRBV5-4; j_call: TRBJ1-2; d_call: NA
cdr3_aa: CASTRGVSGGDTQYF; cdr3_nt: TGTGCCAGCACCCGCGGCGTTAGCGGGGGAGATACGCAGTATTTT; clone_size: NA; v_call: TRBV5-4; j_call: TRBJ2-3; d_call: TRBD2
cdr3_aa: CAWLWTGAGNTIYF; cdr3_nt: TGTGCCTGGCTTTGGACAGGGGCTGGAAACACCATATATTTT; clone_size: NA; v_call: TRBV30; j_call: TRBJ1-3; d_call: TRBD1
cdr3_aa: CASSRWSGGGYEQYF; cdr3_nt: TGTGCCAGCAGTAGGTGGAGCGGGGGAGGATACGAGCAGTACTTC; clone_size: NA; v_call: TRBV27; j_call: TRBJ2-7; d_call: TRBD2
cdr3_aa: CAWTRQGATEAFF; cdr3_nt: TGTGCCTGGACCAGACAGGGGGCAACTGAAGCTTTCTTT; clone_size: few; v_call: TRBV30; j_call: TRBJ1-1; d_call: TRBD1
cdr3_aa: CASSLNREGGYTF; cdr3_nt: TGTGCCAGCAGCCTCAACAGGGAAGGTGGCTACACCTTC; clone_size: NA; v_call: TRBV7-9; j_call: TRBJ1-2; d_call: NA
cdr3_aa: CASSVGVLAETQYF; cdr3_nt: TGTGCCAGCAGCGTAGGGGTACTAGCGGAGACCCAGTACTTC; clone_size: NA; v_call: TRBV9; j_call: TRBJ2-5; d_call: TRBD2
cdr3_aa: CASRGSLLNTEAFF; cdr3_nt: TGCGCCAGCAGGGGCAGTCTCCTGAACACTGAAGCTTTCTTT; clone_size: NA; v_call: TRBV5-1; j_call: TRBJ1-1; d_call: NA
cdr3_aa: CASSYSSGVDTEAFF; cdr3_nt: TGTGCCAGCAGTTACTCGTCAGGGGTGGACACTGAAGCTTTCTTT; clone_size: NA; v_call: TRBV6-6; j_call: TRBJ1-1; d_call: NA
cdr3_aa: CASSLDRAGDTQYF; cdr3_nt: TGTGCCAGCAGCTTAGACAGGGCCGGAGATACGCAGTATTTT; clone_size: few; v_call: TRBV11-2; j_call: TRBJ2-3; d_call: NA
cdr3_aa: CASSGDRISGANVLTF; cdr3_nt: TGTGCCAGCAGCGGGGACAGGATCTCTGGGGCCAACGTCCTGACTTTC; clone_size: NA; v_call: TRBV7-6; j_call: TRBJ2-6; d_call: TRBD1
cdr3_aa: CASSPGTTSSYEQYF; cdr3_nt: TGTGCCAGCTCCCCCGGGACAACGAGCTCCTACGAGCAGTACTTC; clone_size: NA; v_call: TRBV18; j_call: TRBJ2-7; d_call: NA
cdr3_aa: CASSETGDTQYF; cdr3_nt: TGCGCCAGCAGCGAGACAGGGGATACGCAGTATTTT; clone_size: NA; v_call: TRBV5-1; j_call: TRBJ2-3; d_call: TRBD1
cdr3_aa: CASSSGRAKEQYF; cdr3_nt: TGTGCCAGCAGCAGCGGGAGGGCCAAAGAGCAGTACTTC; clone_size: NA; v_call: TRBV9; j_call: TRBJ2-7; d_call: TRBD2
cdr3_aa: CASRRQGSHEQYF; cdr3_nt: TGTGCCAGCAGGAGACAGGGATCCCACGAGCAGTACTTC; clone_size: NA; v_call: TRBV2; j_call: TRBJ2-7; d_call: TRBD1
cdr3_aa: CASSPPSGTQYF; cdr3_nt: TGTGCCAGCAGCCCCCCCAGCGGGACCCAGTACTTC; clone_size: few; v_call: TRBV7-8; j_call: TRBJ2-5; d_call: NA
cdr3_aa: CASSFHGGSSYEQYF; cdr3_nt: TGTGCCAGCAGTTTCCACGGAGGGTCGAGCTACGAGCAGTACTTC; clone_size: NA; v_call: TRBV27; j_call: TRBJ2-7; d_call: NA
cdr3_aa: CASSLTANYGYTF; cdr3_nt: TGTGCCAGCAGTTTGACAGCTAACTATGGCTACACCTTC; clone_size: few; v_call: TRBV28; j_call: TRBJ1-2; d_call: NA
cdr3_aa: CASSALGKTGVNNEQFF; cdr3_nt: TGTGCCAGCAGCGCGCTGGGTAAAACGGGAGTGAACAATGAGCAGTTCTTC; clone_size: NA; v_call: TRBV21-1; j_call: TRBJ2-1; d_call: NA
cdr3_aa: CASSPIKAYEQYF; cdr3_nt: TGTGCCAGCAGCCCCATTAAAGCTTACGAGCAGTACTTC; clone_size: NA; v_call: TRBV7-2; j_call: TRBJ2-7; d_call: NA
cdr3_aa: CASSFSAGGTYNEQFF; cdr3_nt: TGTGCCAGCAGCTTTTCGGCAGGGGGGACTTACAATGAGCAGTTCTTC; clone_size: NA; v_call: TRBV11-2; j_call: TRBJ2-1; d_call: NA
cdr3_aa: CASSYGREPGANVLTF; cdr3_nt: TGTGCCAGCAGTTACGGAAGGGAGCCTGGGGCCAACGTCCTGACTTTC; clone_size: few; v_call: TRBV6-5; j_call: TRBJ2-6; d_call: NA
cdr3_aa: CASSPAPPAKETQYF; cdr3_nt: TGCGCCAGCAGCCCAGCCCCACCAGCGAAAGAGACCCAGTACTTC; clone_size: NA; v_call: TRBV5-1; j_call: TRBJ2-5; d_call: NA
cdr3_aa: CASERRRGGETGELFF; cdr3_nt: TGTGCCAGCGAGCGGCGCAGGGGTGGAGAGACCGGGGAGCTGTTTTTT; clone_size: NA; v_call: TRBV28; j_call: TRBJ2-2; d_call: NA
cdr3_aa: CAWSMDRGGYGYTF; cdr3_nt: TGTGCCTGGAGTATGGACAGGGGCGGCTATGGCTACACCTTC; clone_size: NA; v_call: TRBV30; j_call: TRBJ1-2; d_call: TRBD1
cdr3_aa: CSVEGGVSSYNEQFF; cdr3_nt: TGCAGCGTTGAAGGGGGCGTGAGCTCCTACAATGAGCAGTTCTTC; clone_size: NA; v_call: TRBV29-1; j_call: TRBJ2-1; d_call: NA
cdr3_aa: CASSLGLAFSTDTQYF; cdr3_nt: TGTGCCAGCAGCTTGGGACTAGCCTTTAGCACAGATACGCAGTATTTT; clone_size: few; v_call: TRBV5-6; j_call: TRBJ2-3; d_call: TRBD2